Included here is one TCR beta chain sequence, with context. Its antigen is not identified. This specimen belongs to a study of T cells in Graves' hyperthyroidism and ophthalmopathy. Whole-study context: Peripheral blood was obtained at initial diagnosis, preceding any treatment. Findings and limits, study-wide: Progression to ophthalmopathy was predicted a median of 6.5 months early. A model using 13 V-J features told ophthalmopathy apart from stable hyperthyroidism.

Patients aged 18 to 65 had newly diagnosed hyperthyroidism of under 2 months' duration. From RNA transcripts, TCR beta CDR3 regions were amplified. An initial round of RT-PCR targeting the TCR CDR3 relied on the HTBI primer set. TCRdb analysed the multiplex PCR reads with MiXCR anew, one entry per CDR3 protein. This table holds about 340,000 distinct CDR3 sequences, over 15% found once. The clonotype comes from a woman aged 50 to 65 with Graves' hyperthyroidism. The sequenced sample consisted of blood.

The CDR3 loop reads CASTTGGGYQETQYF. The CDR3 coding sequence is TGTGCCAGCACCACAGGGGGGGGTTACCAAGAGACCCAGTACTTC. The V call is TRBV6-1, the J call TRBJ2-5, with a weak D call TRBD1 (8 bases). This CDR3 spans 15 amino acids. Germline V gives CDR1 MNHNS, CDR2 SASEGT. The V and J ends lost 7 bases and 0 bases respectively, with 15 bases between them.